This T cell receptor (beta chain) originates from a study of T cell clonality in common variable immunodeficiency. This CDR3 has 13 amino acids. Germline-derived CDR1 and CDR2 are SGHTS and YDEGEE. This clone was recorded many times. The antigen remains unidentified. The CDR3 extends 3 residues past the end of the read, so its final part is completed from the germline J gene. Profiling relied on immunoSEQ multiplex PCR, and the TCRdb table lists in-frame clones only, not all of them. Listed for the sample are just over 20,000 clones, none seen a single time. Most patients and controls had Caucasian heritage. Study outcomes and limitations: Common variable immunodeficiency TCR beta sequences reportedly had fewer deletions and N-nucleotide insertions. The cause of increased CVID clonality remains unclear without subpopulation sequencing.

The V call is TRBV5-8, the J call TRBJ1-2; D is possibly TRBD1 (5 bases). This sequence originates from a human donor with common variable immunodeficiency. Sequences were obtained from peripheral blood mononuclear cells. The CDR3 loop is CASSLSGGGGYTF. The DNA read from the CDR3 is TGTGCCAGCAGCTTGAGCGGGGGAGGCGGC.